The 20 T cell receptor beta chains in this list originate from one sample, sequenced in a study of shared clonotypes between healthy human individuals. Method: immunoSEQ multiplex PCR; TCRdb's copy keeps in-frame clones and lacks some. In the table there are 650,000 to 700,000 clones, less than 95% of which are singletons. Sequenced material: memory CD8+ T cells from PBMCs. Described subset: CD45RO+ cells pooled with CCR7-negative TemRA cells. These receptors were obtained from a man between 18 and 35 years old in good health. Some clones in this sample may be carry-over from other donors' samples.

The CDR3, as DNA: TGTGCCAGCAGTTTAGTCTATGTAGCGGGAGCTTACAATGAGCAGTTCTTC. It encodes CASSLVYVAGAYNEQFF. The V and J genes are TRBV27 and TRBJ2-1, with TRBD2 matching 9 bases. The V and J ends lost 2 bases and 4 bases, in that order; junction bases with no gene match: 9. Germline V CDR1 and CDR2: MNHEY, SMNVEV (reference sequence). This CDR3 spans 17 amino acids.

About this clone itself: This sample includes further DNA sequences coding for the same CDR3. The J gene is TRBJ2-5, the V gene TRBV6-5; D is unclear. The V end was cut by 5 bases, the J end by 2 bases, with 9 bases between. Looked up from germline, CDR1 is MNHEY and CDR2 is SVGAGI. The CDR3 loop spans 13 amino acids. CDR3 DNA: TGTGCCAGCAGTCTCTTGGGGCAAGAGACCCAGTACTTC. Translated, it gives CASSLLGQETQYF.

The rearrangement uses TRBV5-1 and TRBJ2-6; D may be TRBD1 (5 bases). Trimming took off 3 bases at V and 0 bases at J, with 19 bases between the two ends. CDR1 is SGHRS, CDR2 YFSETQ, per germline. The CDR3 has 19 amino acids. The CDR3 DNA follows: TGCGCCAGCAGCTCCAACCTCTACCGACAGTCCTCTGGGGCCAACGTCCTGACTTTC. This encodes CASSSNLYRQSSGANVLTF.

V usage is TRBV7-9 and J usage is TRBJ2-7, with D unresolved. The V gene's germline CDR1 is SEHNR and CDR2 FQNEAQ (reference sequence). The CDR3 consists of 12 residues. The V and J ends lost 1 base and 7 bases respectively, with 8 bases between them. DNA for the CDR3: TGTGCCAGCAGCTTAGGGAATGGTGAGCAGTACTTC. Translating gives CASSLGNGEQYF.

The chain joins TRBV7-2 to TRBJ2-7; D is possibly TRBD2 (6 bases). Per the germline V gene, CDR1 is SGHTA and CDR2 is FQGNSA. This CDR3 is 13 amino acids long. V dropped 3 bases and J dropped 4 bases, with 10 bases sitting between them. CDR3 nucleotides: TGTGCCAGCAGCTTCTCCGCGGGGTACGAGCAGTACTTC. This translates into CASSFSAGYEQYF.

The chain has TRBV15 and TRBJ2-4; tentative D call: TRBD1 (5 bases). The CDR3 is 15 residues long. V lost 0 bases to trimming and J lost 5 bases, with 11 bases between them. CDR1 is LNHNV and CDR2 is YYDKDF in the germline V gene (reference sequence). CDR3 nucleotide sequence: TGTGCCACCAGCAGAGATCAAGGGGCCCAAAACATTCAGTACTTC. It is translated as CATSRDQGAQNIQYF. Combining the CDR3 with reference TRBV15 and TRBJ2-4 gives the whole variable domain DAMVIQNPRYQVTQFGKPVTLSCSQTLNHNVMYWYQQKSSQAPKLLFHYYDKDFNNEADTPDNFQSRRPNTSFCFLDIRSPGLGDTAMYLCATSRDQGAQNIQYFGAGTRLSVL.

The V call is TRBV5-6, the J call TRBJ2-2, with a weak D call TRBD2 (6 bases). V was trimmed by 4 bases and J by 5 bases, leaving 18 bases between them. Germline V CDR1 and CDR2: SGHDT, YYEEEE. The CDR3 has 16 amino acids. Here the CDR3 DNA reads TGTGCCAGCAGCCCCCCGAGGGCCCGGGGGACCGGGGAGCTGTTTTTT. Protein: CASSPPRARGTGELFF.

This clone was observed a single time. The chain is built from TRBV7-3 and TRBJ2-7, with 9 bases that match TRBD2. Germline V lookup: CDR1 SGHTA, CDR2 FQGTGA. The junction had 5 bases not matched to a gene; V was cut back by 2 bases and J by 3 bases. The CDR3 loop spans 15 amino acids. In DNA, the CDR3 is TGTGCCAGCAGCTTAGGGGCTAGCGGGATCTACGAGCAGTACTTC. It is translated as CASSLGASGIYEQYF.

V and J are TRBV10-2 and TRBJ2-7, with a possible D match to TRBD2 (5 bases). The CDR3 spans 13 residues. V gave up 2 bases and J gave up 5 bases, with 10 bases separating them. Germline V gene lookup returns CDR1 WSHSY and CDR2 SAAADI. CDR3 region: CASSEGRLDEQYF. The CDR3 region has the DNA TGCGCCAGCAGTGAGGGGAGACTGGACGAGCAGTACTTC.

Only one count was recorded for this clone. V and J are TRBV11-2 and TRBJ2-4, with D uncertain. Germline V lookup: CDR1 SGHAT, CDR2 FQNNGV. With 5 bases removed from V and 2 bases from J, the gap between germline ends came to 22 bases. CDR3 length: 18 amino acids. The CDR3 is CASSNLILESVTKNIQYF. Here the CDR3 DNA reads TGTGCCAGCAGCAACCTAATACTGGAAAGTGTAACCAAAAACATTCAGTACTTC. The entire variable domain, with the rest obtained from reference TRBV11-2 and TRBJ2-4, is as follows: EAGVAQSPRYKIIEKRQSVAFWCNPISGHATLYWYQQILGQGPKLLIQFQNNGVVDDSQLPKDRFSAERLKGVDSTLKIQPAKLEDSAVYLCASSNLILESVTKNIQYFGAGTRLSVL.

This clone was counted only a few times. The chain couples TRBV9 to TRBJ2-1; D may be TRBD1 (6 bases). CDR3 length: 14 amino acids. The V and J ends lost 7 bases and 3 bases respectively, with 14 bases between them. Per the germline V gene, CDR1 is SGDLS and CDR2 is YYNGEE. The CDR3 protein is CASGEWDIYNEQFF. CDR3 in DNA: TGTGCCAGCGGAGAGTGGGACATCTACAATGAGCAGTTCTTC.

This chain connects TRBV9 to TRBJ2-7; TRBD1 matches 10 bases. The CDR3 extends over 15 amino acids. V trimming: 4 bases; J trimming: 2 bases; junction bases outside the gene matches: 6. Germline assignment: CDR1 SGDLS and CDR2 YYNGEE. CDR3 in amino acids: CASSQGQGVTYEQYF. CDR3 DNA: TGTGCCAGCAGCCAAGGACAGGGGGTTACCTACGAGCAGTACTTC.

This chain uses TRBV5-6 with TRBJ2-2; D is uncertain. Trimming took 3 bases from V and 4 from J, leaving 7 bases between them. Germline V gene data show CDR1 as SGHDT and CDR2 as YYEEEE. The CDR3 extends over 13 amino acids. CDR3 nucleotides: TGTGCCAGCAGCTCGACGAGCACCGGGGAGCTGTTTTTT. This encodes CASSSTSTGELFF.

This chain links TRBV7-8 with TRBJ2-7; TRBD2 matches at 8 bases. Germline assignment: CDR1 SGHVS and CDR2 FQNEAQ. The CDR3 totals 17 residues. V lost 0 bases, J lost 5 bases, and 12 bases stayed unmatched. CDR3: CASSLAEGGGRIHEQYF. The CDR3, as DNA: TGTGCCAGCAGCTTAGCGGAGGGCGGCGGGAGGATCCACGAGCAGTACTTC.

The chain joins TRBV6-1 to TRBJ1-6; D not certain. CDR3 length: 13 amino acids. Trimming left V 3 bases short and J 5 bases short, with 5 bases between. Germline CDR1 and CDR2: MNHNS and SASEGT. The CDR3: CASSDVHNSPLHF. As DNA, the CDR3 is TGTGCCAGCAGTGATGTGCATAATTCACCCCTCCACTTT.

A note on this clone: The sample contains more than one DNA sequence encoding this CDR3. The chain joins TRBV9 to TRBJ1-5, with 7 bases matching TRBD1. The germline gives CDR1 SGDLS, CDR2 YYNGEE. The CDR3 covers 14 residues. The V and J ends lost 4 bases and 2 bases, in that order; junction bases with no gene match: 3. CDR3 in DNA: TGTGCCAGCAGCCCAACAGGGGGCAATCAGCCCCAGCATTTT. Translating it yields CASSPTGGNQPQHF.

This chain joins TRBV15 and TRBJ2-5; D is uncertain. Germline CDR1 LNHNV, CDR2 YYDKDF (reference sequence). Deletions cut 0 bases from V and 4 bases from J, with 6 bases between. The CDR3 is made up of 13 amino acids. CDR3 residues: CATSRDDRETQYF. In DNA form, the CDR3 reads TGTGCCACCAGCAGAGATGATCGAGAGACCCAGTACTTC.

The CDR3 coding sequence is TGTGCCAGCAGGTCAGGGATGCAGCCCCAGCATTTT. It encodes CASRSGMQPQHF. The V and J genes are TRBV27 and TRBJ1-5; D possibly corresponds to TRBD1 (5 bases). V lost 6 bases, J lost 7 bases, and 10 bases lay in between. There are 12 residues in the CDR3. CDR1 MNHEY and CDR2 SMNVEV come from the germline V gene (reference sequence).

The chain carries TRBV7-3 and TRBJ2-1; D unclear. V was trimmed by 4 bases and J by 6 bases, leaving 10 bases between them. The CDR3 loop spans 13 amino acids. The germline V gene has CDR1 SGHTA and CDR2 FQGTGA. CDR3 nucleotides: TGTGCCAGCAGCTCCGATGTAGGCAATGAGCAGTTCTTC. This encodes CASSSDVGNEQFF.

This chain joins TRBV7-2 and TRBJ2-7; D gene unclear. Germline assignment: CDR1 SGHTA and CDR2 FQGNSA. This CDR3 region has 15 residues. V lost 0 bases and J 2 bases, leaving 11 bases between the germline ends. For the CDR3, the DNA is TGTGCCAGCAGCTTAGCCGGTGGCGGCACCTACGAGCAGTACTTC. It specifies CASSLAGGGTYEQYF. The full variable domain, rest sourced from reference TRBV7-2 and TRBJ2-7, is GAGVSQSPSNKVTEKGKDVELRCDPISGHTALYWYRQSLGQGLEFLIYFQGNSAPDKSGLPSDRFSAERTGGSVSTLTIQRTQQEDSAVYLCASSLAGGGTYEQYFGPGTRLTVT.